Below are 26 T cell receptor beta chains sequenced from a single sample in a study of blood T cell repertoires in COVID-19. Clones were read by immunoSEQ multiplex PCR, and TCRdb kept only the in-frame ones, dropping some. This table holds about 440,000 clones, approximately 88% found once. The sample taken for sequencing was peripheral blood. The source of these receptors is a woman between 50 and 59 years old with COVID-19, enrolled during active disease.

The rearrangement links TRBV4-1 to TRBJ1-4; 7 bases map to TRBD1. The ends lost 1 base at V and 5 bases at J; junction bases unmatched: 7. The CDR3 loop spans 16 amino acids. Germline V gene lookup returns CDR1 MGHRA and CDR2 YSYEKL. CDR3 protein: CASSQGVGDSNEKLFF. The CDR3, as DNA: TGCGCCAGCAGCCAAGGGGTAGGGGACAGCAATGAAAAACTGTTTTTT.

The V gene is TRBV2, the J gene TRBJ1-5; weak D call: TRBD1 (6 bases). V was trimmed by 10 bases and J by 1 base, leaving 17 bases between them. CDR1 is SNHLY and CDR2 is FYNNEI in the germline V gene. The CDR3 consists of 15 residues. The CDR3 sequence: CATGENRMSNQPQHF. The CDR3 DNA is TGTGCCACAGGGGAGAACAGGATGAGCAATCAGCCCCAGCATTTT.

This clone was recorded only once. This chain joins TRBV7-2 and TRBJ1-5, with D uncertain. Germline CDR1 reads SGHTA; CDR2 reads FQGNSA. CDR3 length: 15 residues. V was cut by 4 bases and J by 7 bases, with 17 bases left in between. CDR3: CASSWALGREQPQHF. DNA for the CDR3: TGTGCCAGCAGCTGGGCCTTGGGCCGAGAGCAGCCCCAGCATTTT.

The V gene is TRBV28, the J gene TRBJ1-2, with D uncertain. Trimming shortened V by 2 bases and J by 6 bases, and 16 bases separated the two germline ends. Germline loops: CDR1 MDHEN, CDR2 SYDVKM. The CDR3 length is 15 residues. As DNA, the CDR3 is TGTGCCAGCAGTTTAATGGCTTCTGGGAGCCATGGCTACACCTTC. Amino acid sequence: CASSLMASGSHGYTF.

The chain joins TRBV6-5 to TRBJ2-1; 7 bases match TRBD1. J gave up 2 bases and V 6 bases, and 4 bases lay outside the gene matches. The CDR3 has 14 amino acids. Per the germline V gene, CDR1 is MNHEY and CDR2 is SVGAGI. The DNA of the CDR3 is TGTGCCAGCAGGGACCAGGGGGCCTACAATGAGCAGTTCTTC. This sequence encodes CASRDQGAYNEQFF.

The chain couples TRBV28 to TRBJ1-4; 7 bases match TRBD1. From germline, CDR1 is MDHEN and CDR2 SYDVKM. The V gene end was trimmed by 11 bases and the J gene end by 7 bases; junction bases not matched to a gene: 13. This CDR3 has 14 residues. The CDR3 here is CAGRETGRSEKLFF. CDR3 in DNA: TGTGCCGGGCGAGAGACAGGGCGAAGTGAAAAACTGTTTTTT.

The chain couples TRBV5-1 to TRBJ2-2; possibly TRBD1 for D (5 bases). The CDR3 covers 12 residues. The V end was cut by 4 bases, the J end by 4 bases, with 5 bases between. Germline lookup yields CDR1 SGHRS and CDR2 YFSETQ. CDR3 sequence reads: CASSRGTGELFF. The DNA for the CDR3 is TGCGCCAGCAGCAGGGGCACCGGGGAGCTGTTTTTT.

The chain is built from TRBV30 and TRBJ2-1, with 12 bases aligning to TRBD2. The J segment lost 7 bases and the V segment lost 2 bases, leaving 9 bases of the junction unmatched. The CDR3 totals 16 residues. Germline assignment: CDR1 GTSNPN and CDR2 SVGIG (reference sequence). CDR3 in amino acids: CAWSPRLAGAGNEQFF. CDR3 nucleotides: TGTGCCTGGAGTCCCAGACTAGCGGGGGCCGGGAATGAGCAGTTCTTC.

The chain employs TRBV30 and TRBJ1-2; 8 nucleotides align to TRBD1. The CDR3 runs to 15 residues. Germline assignment: CDR1 GTSNPN and CDR2 SVGIG (reference sequence). V lost 0 bases and J lost 4; bases outside the gene matches: 7. DNA for the CDR3: TGTGCCTGGAGTGTAAGACAGGGGCCTCCCTATGGCTACACCTTC. This gives the protein CAWSVRQGPPYGYTF.

This sequence joins TRBV5-8 and TRBJ1-6, with unresolved D. The V end was cut by 4 bases, the J end by 9 bases, with 11 bases between. The CDR3 runs 13 residues. Germline loops: CDR1 SGHTS, CDR2 YDEGEE. Written as DNA, the CDR3 is TGTGCCAGCAGCCGGGAAGTAGCTTCACCCCTCCACTTT. This sequence encodes CASSREVASPLHF. Drawing the rest from reference TRBV5-8 and TRBJ1-6, the complete variable domain is EAGVTQSPTHLIKTRGQQATLRCSPISGHTSVYWYQQALGLGLQFLLWYDEGEERNRGNFPPRFSGRQFPNYSSELNVNALELEDSALYLCASSREVASPLHFGNGTRLTVT.

The chain couples TRBV28 to TRBJ2-1, with unresolved D. Per the germline V gene, CDR1 is MDHEN and CDR2 is SYDVKM. The V end was cut by 1 base, the J end by 8 bases, with 9 bases between. This CDR3 is 13 amino acids long. In DNA, the CDR3 is TGTGCCAGCAGTTTATACTTCCCTCATGAGCAGTTCTTC. Protein sequence: CASSLYFPHEQFF. Looking up the rest from reference TRBV28 and TRBJ2-1 gives the full variable domain: DVKVTQSSRYLVKRTGEKVFLECVQDMDHENMFWYRQDPGLGLRLIYFSYDVKMKEKGDIPEGYSVSREKKERFSLILESASTNQTSMYLCASSLYFPHEQFFGPGTRLTVL.

The V call is TRBV29-1, the J call TRBJ1-3; D might be TRBD1 (5 bases). CDR1 is SQVTM, CDR2 ANQGSEA, per germline. The CDR3 runs 13 residues. Deletions cut 7 bases from V and 4 bases from J, with 14 bases between. CDR3 sequence (DNA): TGCAGCGCTGGGGGGATATCCGGAAACACCATATATTTT. Its protein product is CSAGGISGNTIYF.

The chain couples TRBV19 to TRBJ1-5, with D perhaps TRBD1 (6 bases). Germline V gives CDR1 LNHDA, CDR2 SQIVND (reference sequence). The length of the CDR3 is 15 residues. Trimming left V 7 bases short and J 1 base short, with 14 bases between. The CDR3 region has the DNA TGTGCCAGTAAAGAGGAAGGACAGAGCAATCAGCCCCAGCATTTT. Translated: CASKEEGQSNQPQHF.

The chain joins TRBV6-1 to TRBJ1-1, with D unresolved. V was pared by 4 bases and J by 2 bases, with 8 bases between. This CDR3 is built from 13 residues. CDR1 and CDR2 from the germline V gene are MNHNS and SASEGT. This CDR3 reads CASSVASNTEAFF. In DNA, the CDR3 is TGTGCCAGCAGTGTAGCCTCCAACACTGAAGCTTTCTTT.

J is TRBJ1-5 and V is TRBV3-1 (or the pseudogene TRBV3-2), with D possibly matching TRBD1 (6 bases). This CDR3 has 15 residues. V was shortened by 0 bases and J by 4 bases, with 10 bases between the two germline ends. Germline V lookup: CDR1 LGHDT, CDR2 YNNKEL (reference sequence). The CDR3 bases are TGTGCCAGCAGCCAAGATACCAGGGGAAATCAGCCCCAGCATTTT. Amino acids: CASSQDTRGNQPQHF.

The chain recombines TRBV3-1 (or the pseudogene TRBV3-2) with TRBJ2-7; TRBD1 aligns across 9 bases. Germline values: CDR1 LGHDT, CDR2 YNNKEL (reference sequence). V gave up 5 bases and J gave up 6 bases; unmatched junction bases: 8. The CDR3 is 14 residues long. The chain's CDR3 is CASSYPGTGFEQYF. CDR3 DNA sequence: TGTGCCAGCAGCTATCCGGGGACAGGGTTCGAGCAGTACTTC.

The chain recombines TRBV2 with TRBJ1-5; tentative D call: TRBD1 (6 bases). V shed 0 bases and J shed 0 bases, with 18 bases lying between them. Germline V gene sequence: CDR1 SNHLY, CDR2 FYNNEI. This CDR3 has 19 residues. For the CDR3, the DNA is TGTGCCAGCAGTGAAGCGCACAGGGAAACATGGAATAGCAATCAGCCCCAGCATTTT. Protein: CASSEAHRETWNSNQPQHF.

This chain links TRBV10-1 with TRBJ1-1; D is perhaps TRBD1 (5 bases). The CDR3 covers 13 residues. Looked up from germline, CDR1 is WNHNN and CDR2 is SYGVQD (reference sequence). Trimming stripped 0 bases from V and 10 bases from J, with 12 bases between. The CDR3 coding sequence is TGCGCCAGCAGTGAGTCGGGGGGGAAGGCAGCTTTCTTT. As protein: CASSESGGKAAFF.

The chain is built from TRBV27 and TRBJ2-7, with 8 bases that match TRBD1. CDR3 length equals 15 residues. J lost 3 bases, V lost 8 bases, and 12 bases had no gene match. The germline gives CDR1 MNHEY, CDR2 SMNVEV (reference sequence). The CDR3 region has the DNA TGTGCCAGCTCCAGGGGGCCCCTGGGGGACTACGAGCAGTACTTC. Protein product: CASSRGPLGDYEQYF.

The chain uses TRBV24-1 and TRBJ2-1, with TRBD1 matching over 9 bases. This CDR3 region has 13 residues. CDR1 and CDR2 (germline): KGHDR, SFDVKD. V dropped 4 bases and J dropped 8; count of bases not matched to a gene: 2. CDR3 loop: CATSEGTGYEQFF. Here the CDR3 DNA reads TGTGCCACCAGTGAGGGGACAGGGTATGAGCAGTTCTTC.

Here the CDR3 reads CASSRTGATEAFF. The DNA for the CDR3 is TGCGCCAGCAGCCGGACAGGGGCCACTGAAGCTTTCTTT. The chain is built from TRBV5-1 and TRBJ1-1, with 9 positions matching TRBD1. Trimming at V came to 4 bases and at J to 4 bases, leaving 2 bases not matched to a gene. CDR3 length: 13 amino acids. Germline values: CDR1 SGHRS, CDR2 YFSETQ.

This chain links TRBV4-2 with TRBJ2-3, with 12 bases that match TRBD2. J was trimmed by 7 bases and V by 0 bases; bases with no gene match: 5. CDR3 length equals 16 residues. CDR1 and CDR2 from the germline V gene are LGHNA and YNFKEQ. This chain's CDR3 is CASSQDLAGGPNTQYF. The CDR3 DNA is TGTGCCAGCAGCCAAGATCTAGCGGGGGGGCCAAATACGCAGTATTTT.

This clone is a singleton in its sample. CDR3 in DNA: TGTGCCAGCAGCTCGAGGGGGGGCTATGGCTACACCTTC. Translation: CASSSRGGYGYTF. The chain employs TRBV7-9 and TRBJ1-2, with D tentatively TRBD1 (6 bases). Deletions cut 4 bases from V and 4 bases from J, with 10 bases between. The CDR3 has 13 amino acids. Looked up from germline, CDR1 is SEHNR and CDR2 is FQNEAQ (reference sequence).

The chain employs TRBV7-2 and TRBJ1-1; tentatively, D is TRBD1 (5 bases). The CDR3 totals 12 residues. The germline V and J ends were trimmed by 4 bases and 11 bases, with 14 bases remaining between them. Per germline, CDR1 SGHTA and CDR2 FQGNSA. The CDR3 bases are TGTGCCAGCAGCTCCCTACAGGATTTGGCTTTCTTT. This sequence encodes CASSSLQDLAFF.

This clone appeared once. The rearrangement uses TRBV4-1 and TRBJ1-1; D is perhaps TRBD1 (5 bases). CDR1 MGHRA and CDR2 YSYEKL come from the germline V gene. V dropped 0 bases and J dropped 2 bases, with 10 bases sitting between them. The CDR3 runs 15 residues. The CDR3 coding sequence is TGCGCCAGCAGCCAAGATCTGCAGGGAAACACTGAAGCTTTCTTT. This encodes CASSQDLQGNTEAFF.

This clone has just one count. The chain is built from TRBV5-5 and TRBJ1-1; D is undetermined. This CDR3 spans 15 amino acids. CDR1 and CDR2 from the germline V gene are SGHKS and YYEKEE (reference sequence). V lost 0 bases to trimming and J lost 6 bases, with 15 bases between them. The CDR3 nucleotides are TGTGCCAGCAGCTTGGAACTGGTAATGCCCGCTGAAGCTTTCTTT. Translating it yields CASSLELVMPAEAFF.